Here is one T cell receptor beta chain with its context. The target antigen is unknown. This sample stems from a study of Graves' ophthalmopathy and Graves' hyperthyroidism. Whole-study results and caveats: The model's prediction of ophthalmopathy progression had 65% to 71% sensitivity and 72% to 75% specificity. From stable hyperthyroidism, ophthalmopathy was separated by a 13-signature model with 85% to 90% sensitivity and 75% to 82% specificity. Blood was where most expanded thyroid clonotypes above 0.001 frequency also turned up.

TCR beta CDR3 amplification used RNA transcripts. An opening RT-PCR round employed HTBI primers and preceded a second-round multiplex PCR. TCRdb independently ran MiXCR on the multiplex PCR reads; one entry per CDR3 protein. Of around 520,000 distinct CDR3 sequences listed, less than 45% are singletons. The specimen sequenced was peripheral blood or thyroid tissue (not recorded which). The sequence derives from an adult man with Graves' hyperthyroidism.

In DNA form, the CDR3 reads TGTGCCAGCAGCTTCCCAAGCACAGATACGCAGTATTTT. It yields the protein CASSFPSTDTQYF. This chain connects TRBV7-9 to TRBJ2-3, with D hard to call. There are 13 residues in the CDR3. Germline lookup yields CDR1 SEHNR and CDR2 FQNEAQ (reference sequence). Trimming shortened V by 3 bases and J by 0 bases, and 4 bases separated the two germline ends.